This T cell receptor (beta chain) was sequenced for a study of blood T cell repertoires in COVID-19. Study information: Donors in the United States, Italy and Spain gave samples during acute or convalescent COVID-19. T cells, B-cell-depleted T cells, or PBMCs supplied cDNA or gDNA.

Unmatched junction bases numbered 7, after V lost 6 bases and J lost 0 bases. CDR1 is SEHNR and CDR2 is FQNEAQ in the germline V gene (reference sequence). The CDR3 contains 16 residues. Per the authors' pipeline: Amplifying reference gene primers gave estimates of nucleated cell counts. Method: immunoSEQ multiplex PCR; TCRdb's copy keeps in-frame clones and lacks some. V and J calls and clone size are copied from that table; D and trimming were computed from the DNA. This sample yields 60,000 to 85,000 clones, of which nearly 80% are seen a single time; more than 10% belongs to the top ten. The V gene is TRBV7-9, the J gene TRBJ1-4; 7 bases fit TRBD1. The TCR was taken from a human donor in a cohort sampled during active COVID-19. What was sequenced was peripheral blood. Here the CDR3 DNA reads TGTGCCAGCAGTCGAAAGGGGGCGACAACTAATGAAAAACTGTTTTTT. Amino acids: CASSRKGATTNEKLFF.